These T cell receptor beta chains were read from a single sample in a study of T cell changes during pregnancy in multiple sclerosis. Some clones are missing from TCRdb's copy, which holds only in-frame ones; the method was immunoSEQ multiplex PCR. This table holds more than 90,000 clones, 91% found once. This sample comprised peripheral blood, obtained in the second trimester of pregnancy. These receptors were taken from a female donor with multiple sclerosis, enrolled in a pregnancy study. The CDR3 runs from the conserved cysteine through the conserved F or W. Each record gives: clone size, J gene, D gene, V gene, CDR3 DNA, CDR3 protein. D genes are given only for firm matches. Size values are once, few and many counts, or a class for expanded clones, and some rows have none.

NA,TRBJ2-1,TRBD2,TRBV27,TGTGCCACTGGACTAGCGGGGCGCTACAATGAGCAGTTCTTC,CATGLAGRYNEQFF
NA,TRBJ2-7,TRBD2,TRBV29-1,TGCAGCGCCATCGGGACTAGCTCCTACGAGCAGTACTTC,CSAIGTSSYEQYF
NA,TRBJ2-1,NA,TRBV7-2,TGTGCCAGCAGCGAAAGGGGACACGAGCAGTTCTTC,CASSERGHEQFF
NA,TRBJ2-7,NA,TRBV6-6,TGCGCCAGCAGTTACGCCAGAACCTACGAGCAGTACTTC,CASSYARTYEQYF
NA,TRBJ2-1,NA,TRBV19,TGTGCCAGTAAAGGGGGACAAGGGCAGAAACTTTACAATGAGCAGTTCTTC,CASKGGQGQKLYNEQFF
NA,TRBJ2-1,NA,TRBV6-6,TGTGCCAGCAGTTACTCGTATGCCTACAATGAGCAGTTCTTC,CASSYSYAYNEQFF
NA,TRBJ2-7,NA,TRBV11-2,TGTGCCAGCAGCTCTAGCTTCTACGAGCAGTACTTC,CASSSSFYEQYF
NA,TRBJ2-1,TRBD2,TRBV7-7,TGTGCTAGCAGCTTAGACTTTATGGGCGGGAGGGCAGATGAGCAGTTCTTC,CASSLDFMGGRADEQFF
NA,TRBJ2-7,TRBD2,TRBV10-3,TGTGCCATCAGTGAGAGTGGTGGCGGGAGTGCCTACGAGCAGTACTTC,CAISESGGGSAYEQYF
NA,TRBJ2-1,NA,TRBV25-1,TGTGCCAGCAGCGTGGACTGGAATGAGCAGTTCTTC,CASSVDWNEQFF
NA,TRBJ2-1,TRBD1,TRBV7-8,TGTGCCAGCAGCTTAAGGACAGGGCGGGATGAGCAGTTCTTC,CASSLRTGRDEQFF
once,TRBJ2-3,TRBD1,TRBV19,TGTGCCAGTAGTATAGGACAGGGCTCCGATACGCAGTATTTT,CASSIGQGSDTQYF
once,TRBJ1-4,TRBD1,TRBV2,TGTGCCAGCAGTCGCCGGACAGGTTTATTGGAAAAACTGTTTTTT,CASSRRTGLLEKLFF
NA,TRBJ2-7,NA,TRBV7-2,TGTGCCAGCAGCCCTTTGCGGAGGGCCGAGCAGTACTTC,CASSPLRRAEQYF
once,TRBJ2-7,NA,TRBV28,TGTGCCACGGTCAAGGACAGCACCTTCTACGAGCAGTACTTC,CATVKDSTFYEQYF
NA,TRBJ2-1,TRBD2,TRBV27,TGTGCCAGCACGGAACTAGCGGGGTGGCGCTCCTACAATGAGCAGTTCTTC,CASTELAGWRSYNEQFF
NA,TRBJ2-3,NA,TRBV4-1,TGCGCCAGCAGCCAACCCCAGCGGTCTAGCACAGATACGCAGTATTTT,CASSQPQRSSTDTQYF
NA,TRBJ1-5,NA,TRBV7-9,TGTGCCAGCAGCTTAGGACAGGAGGCTCAGCCCCAGCATTTT,CASSLGQEAQPQHF
NA,TRBJ2-7,TRBD2,TRBV7-9,TGTGCCAGCAGCTTAGACGGGACTAGCGCCTACGAGCAGTACTTC,CASSLDGTSAYEQYF
NA,TRBJ2-1,TRBD2,TRBV2,TGTGCCAGCACTAGCGGCAATGAGCAGTTCTTC,CASTSGNEQFF
once,TRBJ2-3,TRBD1,TRBV5-4,TGTGCCAGCAGCCGACCCCGACAGGGAACAGATACGCAGTATTTT,CASSRPRQGTDTQYF
NA,TRBJ1-2,NA,TRBV2,TGTGCCAGCACCCCGCCCGGCTATGGCTACACCTTC,CASTPPGYGYTF
NA,TRBJ2-3,TRBD1,TRBV5-5,TGTGCCAGCAGCCCCTCACCGGGACAGGGGGCAGATACGCAGTATTTT,CASSPSPGQGADTQYF
NA,TRBJ2-2,NA,TRBV5-1,TGCGCCAGCAGCAGTACAGTTATCGCGAACACCGGGGAGCTGTTTTTT,CASSSTVIANTGELFF
NA,TRBJ2-5,TRBD2,TRBV7-6,TGTGCCAGCAGCTTATCTTCGGGACTAGCGGGGGGGACCCAGTACTTC,CASSLSSGLAGGTQYF
NA,TRBJ2-7,NA,TRBV27,TGTGCCAGCAGTTCCCATCCAGGGTCTTATGAGCAGTACTTC,CASSSHPGSYEQYF
few,TRBJ1-2,TRBD1,TRBV6-1,TGTGCCAGCAGTGTACCGGGACAGGTCTATGGCTACACCTTC,CASSVPGQVYGYTF
NA,TRBJ1-1,NA,TRBV5-1,TGCGCCAGCAGCTTGGTTCAGGGTGTGAACACTGAAGCTTTCTTT,CASSLVQGVNTEAFF
NA,TRBJ2-5,TRBD2,TRBV7-6,TGTGCCAGCAGCTTAGGGTTTTGGCGGGAGAAGGGTAGAGAGACCCAGTACTTC,CASSLGFWREKGRETQYF
NA,TRBJ2-3,NA,TRBV7-9,TGTGCCAGCAGCCCCAGATGGCCTAGCTCGGTTACGCAGTATTTT,CASSPRWPSSVTQYF
NA,TRBJ2-6,NA,TRBV15,TGTGCCACCAGCAGAGATAGCCAGCCTCGGAAATCTGGGGCCAACGTCCTGACTTTC,CATSRDSQPRKSGANVLTF
few,TRBJ2-2,TRBD1,TRBV5-1,TGCGCCAGCAGCACGGGACAGGGAAACACCGGGGAGCTGTTTTTT,CASSTGQGNTGELFF
NA,TRBJ1-2,TRBD1,TRBV7-2,TGTGCCAGCAGACCTGGACAGGGTATGGATGGCTACACCTTC,CASRPGQGMDGYTF
NA,TRBJ2-7,NA,TRBV5-1,TGCGCCAGCAGCATCCCGGGAGCCCGTCCCTACGAGCAGTACTTC,CASSIPGARPYEQYF
NA,TRBJ1-6,TRBD1,TRBV6-5,TGTGCCAGCAGAAGACAGGGGTCTGATTCACCCCTCCACTTT,CASRRQGSDSPLHF
NA,TRBJ2-7,TRBD2,TRBV7-2,TGTGCCAGCAGCTCCCTTACGGGAGGGCCGTACGAGCAGTACTTC,CASSSLTGGPYEQYF
NA,TRBJ2-3,TRBD2,TRBV27,TGTGCCAGCAGTTTAAGGACTAGCGGGGCCACAGATACGCAGTATTTT,CASSLRTSGATDTQYF
few,TRBJ1-1,NA,TRBV7-2,TGTGCCAGCAGCTCCCCCCTAGGCACTGAAGCTTTCTTT,CASSSPLGTEAFF
NA,TRBJ2-5,NA,TRBV28,TGTGCCAGCAGTTTAGGAGGGCGAGAGACCCAGTACTTC,CASSLGGRETQYF
NA,TRBJ1-5,NA,TRBV28,TGTGCCAGCAGTTTTTTACAGGACAATCAGCCCCAGCATTTT,CASSFLQDNQPQHF
NA,TRBJ2-3,TRBD1,TRBV19,TGTGCCAGTAGTATAGTGACAGGGGGCTTCCCTGGCACAGATACGCAGTATTTT,CASSIVTGGFPGTDTQYF
once,TRBJ2-7,TRBD1,TRBV5-5,TGTGCCAGCAGCTTCCAAGTGTGGACAGGTACCTACGAGCAGTACTTC,CASSFQVWTGTYEQYF
NA,TRBJ2-3,TRBD1,TRBV29-1,TGCAGCGTTGAAGGGGGAAGGACAGGGTCAGATACGCAGTATTTT,CSVEGGRTGSDTQYF
NA,TRBJ2-1,NA,TRBV5-1,TGCGCCAGCAGCTTGGACCGACAGTTCAATGAGCAGTTCTTC,CASSLDRQFNEQFF
NA,TRBJ2-7,NA,TRBV5-1,TGCGCCAGCAGCTTACTGGGGACAACTTCCTACGAGCAGTACTTC,CASSLLGTTSYEQYF
NA,TRBJ2-1,TRBD2,TRBV27,TGTGCCAGCAGCGCCTCTAGCGGCGATGAGCAGTTCTTC,CASSASSGDEQFF
NA,TRBJ2-3,TRBD1,TRBV28,TGTGCCAGCAGTTTAAGGACAGGCCTCCCAGATACGCAGTATTTT,CASSLRTGLPDTQYF
NA,TRBJ1-4,NA,TRBV9,TGTGCCAGCAGCCGAGGTAATGAAAAACTGTTTTTT,CASSRGNEKLFF
NA,TRBJ2-2,NA,TRBV2,TGTGCCAGCAGTGAACAGGCGAACACCGGGGAGCTGTTTTTT,CASSEQANTGELFF
NA,TRBJ1-1,TRBD1,TRBV5-1,TGCGCCAGCAGCATCCAACAGGGGAGGACTGAAGCTTTCTTT,CASSIQQGRTEAFF
NA,TRBJ2-1,NA,TRBV19,TGTGCCAGTAGATTAAGCGGATTACAGTTCTTC,CASRLSGLQFF
once,TRBJ2-2,TRBD2,TRBV9,TGTGCCAGCAGCGTCCGTAGCGGGAGGGCCGGGGAGCTGTTTTTT,CASSVRSGRAGELFF
once,TRBJ2-2,NA,TRBV5-1,TGTGCCAGCAGCTCAGTTACACGGAACACCGGGGAGCTGTTTTTT,CASSSVTRNTGELFF
NA,TRBJ1-5,NA,TRBV19,TGTGCCAGTAGTATAGATCCGGAAATACCTGGGCATCAGCCCCAGCATTTT,CASSIDPEIPGHQPQHF
once,TRBJ1-1,TRBD1,TRBV6-6,TGTGCCAGCAGCCAGACAGGGGGGACTGAAGCTTTCTTT,CASSQTGGTEAFF
NA,TRBJ2-3,TRBD2,TRBV7-2,TGTGCCAGCAGCCCATCTAGCGGGAGAACAGATACGCAGTATTTT,CASSPSSGRTDTQYF
once,TRBJ2-3,TRBD2,TRBV27,TGTGCCAGCAGTTCCCTGGGACTAGCGGTTGGGGATACGCAGTATTTT,CASSSLGLAVGDTQYF
NA,TRBJ2-7,NA,TRBV6-5,TGTGCCAGCTCGGGCACAGGTTTCTACGAGCAGTACTTC,CASSGTGFYEQYF
NA,TRBJ1-4,NA,TRBV7-6,TGTGCCAGCAGCTCGCAGCCGGGACTCAAAAATGAAAAACTGTTTTTT,CASSSQPGLKNEKLFF